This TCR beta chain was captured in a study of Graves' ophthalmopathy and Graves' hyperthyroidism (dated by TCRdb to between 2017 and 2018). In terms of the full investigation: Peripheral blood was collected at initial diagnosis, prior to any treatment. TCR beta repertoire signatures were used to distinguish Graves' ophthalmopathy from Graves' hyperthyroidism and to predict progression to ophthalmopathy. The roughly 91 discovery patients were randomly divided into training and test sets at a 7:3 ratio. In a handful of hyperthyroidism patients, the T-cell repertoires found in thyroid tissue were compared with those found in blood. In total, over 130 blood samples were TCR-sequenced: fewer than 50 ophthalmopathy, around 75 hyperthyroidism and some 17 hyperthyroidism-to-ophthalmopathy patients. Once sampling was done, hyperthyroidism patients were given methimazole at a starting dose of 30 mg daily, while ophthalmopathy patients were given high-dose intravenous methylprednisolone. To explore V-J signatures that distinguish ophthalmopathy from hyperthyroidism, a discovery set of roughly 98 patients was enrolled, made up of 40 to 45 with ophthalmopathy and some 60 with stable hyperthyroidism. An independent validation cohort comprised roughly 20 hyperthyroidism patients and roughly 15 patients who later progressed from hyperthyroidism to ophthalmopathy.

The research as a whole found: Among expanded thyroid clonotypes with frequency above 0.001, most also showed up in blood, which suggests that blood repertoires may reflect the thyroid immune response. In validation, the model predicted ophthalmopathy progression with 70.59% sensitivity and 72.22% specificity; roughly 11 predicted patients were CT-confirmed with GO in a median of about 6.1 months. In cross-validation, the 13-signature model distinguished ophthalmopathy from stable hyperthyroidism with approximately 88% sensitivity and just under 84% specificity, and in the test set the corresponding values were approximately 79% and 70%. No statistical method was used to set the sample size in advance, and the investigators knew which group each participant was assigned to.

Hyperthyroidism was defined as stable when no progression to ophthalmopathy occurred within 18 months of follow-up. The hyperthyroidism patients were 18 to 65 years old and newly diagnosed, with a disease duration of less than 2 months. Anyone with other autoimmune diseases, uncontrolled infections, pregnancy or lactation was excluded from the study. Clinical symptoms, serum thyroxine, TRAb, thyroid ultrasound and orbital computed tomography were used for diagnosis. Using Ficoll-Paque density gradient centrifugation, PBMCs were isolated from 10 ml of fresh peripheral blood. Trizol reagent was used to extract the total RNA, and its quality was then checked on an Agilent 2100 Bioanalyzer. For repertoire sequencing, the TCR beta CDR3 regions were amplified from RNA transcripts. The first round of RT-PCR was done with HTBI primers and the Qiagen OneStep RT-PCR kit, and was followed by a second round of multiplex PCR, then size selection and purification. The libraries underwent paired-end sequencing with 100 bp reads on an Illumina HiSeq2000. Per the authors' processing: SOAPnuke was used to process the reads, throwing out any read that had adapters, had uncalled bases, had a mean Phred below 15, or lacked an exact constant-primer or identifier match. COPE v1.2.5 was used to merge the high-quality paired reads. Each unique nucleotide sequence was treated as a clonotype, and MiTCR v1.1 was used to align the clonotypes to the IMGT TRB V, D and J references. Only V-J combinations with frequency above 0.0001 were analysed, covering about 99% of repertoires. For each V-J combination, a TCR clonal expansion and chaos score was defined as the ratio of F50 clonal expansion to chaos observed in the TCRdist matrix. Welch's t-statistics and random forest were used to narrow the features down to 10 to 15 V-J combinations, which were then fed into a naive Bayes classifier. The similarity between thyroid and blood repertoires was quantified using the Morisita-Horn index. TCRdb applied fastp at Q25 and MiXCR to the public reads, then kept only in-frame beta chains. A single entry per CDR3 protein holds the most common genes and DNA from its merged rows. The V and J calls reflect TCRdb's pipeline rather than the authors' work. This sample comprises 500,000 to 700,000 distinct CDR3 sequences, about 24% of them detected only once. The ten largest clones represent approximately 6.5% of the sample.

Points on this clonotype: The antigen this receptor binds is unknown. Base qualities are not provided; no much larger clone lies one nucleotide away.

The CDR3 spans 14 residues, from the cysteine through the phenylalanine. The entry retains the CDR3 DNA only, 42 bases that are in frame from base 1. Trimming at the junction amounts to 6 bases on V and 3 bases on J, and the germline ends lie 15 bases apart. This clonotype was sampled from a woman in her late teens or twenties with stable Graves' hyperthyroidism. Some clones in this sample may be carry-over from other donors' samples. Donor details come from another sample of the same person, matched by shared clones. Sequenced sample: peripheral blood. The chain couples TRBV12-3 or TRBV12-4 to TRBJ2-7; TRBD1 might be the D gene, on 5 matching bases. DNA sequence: TGTGCCAGCAGCCACCCCCCCAGGGTCTACGAGCAGTACTTC. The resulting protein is CASSHPPRVYEQYF.